This is a list of T cell receptor beta chains from one sample in a study of cytomegalovirus exposure and HLA in healthy donors. Profiled with immunoSEQ multiplex PCR; TCRdb holds only in-frame clones, not every one. The data contain approximately 270,000 clones, 75% to 85% of them singletons. Sequencing was performed on PBMCs. The receptors stem from a girl aged 2 to 10 in good health and CMV-seronegative. Both conserved end residues are part of each CDR3. D genes are given only for firm matches. Clone size is stated in some rows and not others, as once, few, many or a class when expanded.

d_gene | j_gene | abundance | v_gene | CDR3aa | CDR3nt
TRBD2 | TRBJ2-5 | - | TRBV6-1 | CASSEMRLAGGRETQYF | TGTGCCAGCAGTGAAATGAGACTAGCGGGGGGGCGGGAGACCCAGTACTTC
TRBD1 | TRBJ1-3 | - | TRBV6-1 | CASSDRQGVFSGNTIYF | TGTGCCAGCAGTGACCGACAGGGGGTATTCTCTGGAAACACCATATATTTT
TRBD2 | TRBJ2-1 | - | TRBV4-1 | CASSQDFAREKFF | TGCGCCAGCAGCCAAGATTTCGCGCGGGAGAAGTTCTTC
TRBD2 | TRBJ2-1 | - | TRBV9 | CASSVGSGGRLFNEQFF | TGTGCCAGCAGCGTAGGTTCGGGGGGAAGGCTTTTCAATGAGCAGTTCTTC
TRBD2 | TRBJ2-1 | - | TRBV29-1 | CSPYLAGAYNEQFF | TGCAGCCCCTATCTAGCGGGAGCTTACAATGAGCAGTTCTTC
TRBD1 | TRBJ1-1 | - | TRBV19 | CASSLGTGGMNTEAFF | TGTGCCAGTAGTCTGGGGACAGGGGGAATGAACACTGAAGCTTTCTTT
TRBD1 | TRBJ1-1 | - | TRBV27 | CASSWGQPMNTEAFF | TGTGCCAGCAGTTGGGGACAGCCGATGAACACTGAAGCTTTCTTT
- | TRBJ2-1 | few | TRBV14 | CASSQAGEQFF | TGTGCCAGCAGCCAAGCGGGTGAGCAGTTCTTC
- | TRBJ2-7 | - | TRBV15 | CATSRGGGQRWTRTPYEQYF | TGTGCCACCAGCAGAGGAGGGGGGCAAAGGTGGACTAGAACCCCCTACGAGCAGTACTTC
- | TRBJ2-3 | - | TRBV20-1 | CSAGTWDTQYF | TGCAGTGCTGGGACTTGGGATACGCAGTATTTT
- | TRBJ2-5 | - | TRBV28 | CASSVRGYLETQYF | TGTGCCAGCAGTGTTCGGGGGTACCTTGAGACCCAGTACTTC
- | TRBJ1-4 | - | TRBV6-5 | CASSLGQPEKLFF | TGTGCCAGCAGCCTCGGACAACCCGAAAAACTGTTTTTT
TRBD2 | TRBJ2-3 | once | TRBV11-1 | CASSPGTSGTDTQYF | TGTGCCAGCAGCCCGGGGACTAGCGGGACAGATACGCAGTATTTT
- | TRBJ2-7 | - | TRBV7-9 | CSSSSSLTGEQYF | TGTTCCAGCAGCTCCTCTCTCACGGGCGAGCAGTACTTC
- | TRBJ2-4 | - | TRBV25-1 | CASSEKGGHRAKNIQYF | TGTGCCAGCAGTGAAAAAGGGGGACATCGAGCCAAAAACATTCAGTACTTC
- | TRBJ1-2 | - | TRBV7-3 | CASSLSGYGYTF | TGTGCCAGCAGCTTATCCGGCTATGGCTACACCTTC
TRBD2 | TRBJ2-7 | - | TRBV28 | CASSSLAGGGYEQYF | TGTGCCAGCAGTTCTCTAGCGGGAGGAGGCTACGAGCAGTACTTC
TRBD1 | TRBJ1-1 | - | TRBV9 | CASSVEDRGLTEAFF | TGTGCCAGCAGCGTCGAGGACAGGGGGTTGACTGAAGCTTTCTTT
- | TRBJ2-5 | - | TRBV2 | CASAPRGLGETQYF | TGTGCCAGTGCGCCCCGGGGGTTGGGAGAGACCCAGTACTTC
TRBD2 | TRBJ2-7 | - | TRBV10-3 | CAISDGTSSEQYF | TGTGCCATCAGTGACGGGACTAGCTCCGAGCAGTACTTC
TRBD1 | TRBJ1-1 | - | TRBV4-1 | CASAHRGMNTEAFF | TGCGCCAGCGCACACAGGGGAATGAACACTGAAGCTTTCTTT
TRBD1 | TRBJ2-7 | - | TRBV28 | CASRGQGADEQYF | TGTGCCAGCAGAGGACAGGGGGCGGACGAGCAGTACTTC
- | TRBJ1-6 | - | TRBV27 | CASRYIMGNSPLHF | TGTGCCAGCAGGTATATCATGGGCAATTCACCCCTCCACTTT
TRBD2 | TRBJ2-2 | - | TRBV7-8 | CASSRTSASNTGELLF | TGTGCCAGCAGCCGGACTAGCGCTTCGAACACCGGGGAGCTGCTTTTT
TRBD1 | TRBJ1-5 | few | TRBV29-1 | CSVGQGYEPQHF | TGCAGCGTGGGACAGGGGTACGAGCCCCAGCATTTT
- | TRBJ1-4 | - | TRBV20-1 | CSARFREKLFF | TGCAGTGCTAGATTCCGGGAAAAACTGTTTTTT
- | TRBJ2-1 | - | TRBV4-2 | CASSSSMDEQFF | TGTGCCAGCAGCTCGTCTATGGATGAGCAGTTCTTC
- | TRBJ2-1 | - | TRBV11-1 | CASSFQGGYNEQFF | TGTGCCAGCAGCTTCCAGGGGGGATACAATGAGCAGTTCTTC
TRBD1 | TRBJ2-1 | - | TRBV29-1 | CSADRANNEQFF | TGCAGCGCGGACAGGGCGAACAATGAGCAGTTCTTC
- | TRBJ2-7 | - | TRBV6-1 | CASSAGTHEQYF | TGTGCCAGCAGCGCAGGCACCCACGAGCAGTACTTC
- | TRBJ2-7 | - | TRBV28 | CASSLSARALDEQYF | TGTGCCAGCAGTTTATCTGCCAGGGCCTTGGACGAGCAGTACTTC
- | TRBJ1-2 | - | TRBV4-2 | CASSPVGARDGYTF | TGTGCCAGCAGCCCAGTGGGGGCGCGCGATGGCTACACCTTC
- | TRBJ1-1 | once | TRBV7-6 | CASSLVIWDTQEAFF | TGTGCCAGCAGCTTAGTTATCTGGGACACTCAAGAAGCTTTCTTT
- | TRBJ2-7 | - | TRBV7-3 | CASSPDRSSYEQYF | TGTGCCAGCAGTCCCGACCGGAGCTCCTACGAGCAGTACTTC
- | TRBJ1-1 | - | TRBV4-2 | CASSLESPLTNTEAFF | TGTGCCAGCAGCCTTGAAAGCCCCCTAACCAACACTGAAGCTTTCTTT
TRBD1 | TRBJ2-7 | - | TRBV14 | CASAGDRGSYEQYF | TGTGCCAGCGCGGGGGACAGGGGTTCCTACGAGCAGTACTTC
- | TRBJ2-7 | few | TRBV28 | CASSFLSSYEQYF | TGTGCCAGCAGTTTCTTGAGCTCCTACGAGCAGTACTTC
- | TRBJ2-2 | - | TRBV19 | CASSQKRRTGELFF | TGTGCCAGTAGCCAAAAGCGTCGGACCGGGGAGCTGTTTTTT
- | TRBJ2-7 | - | TRBV7-9 | CASSLERVPDYEQYF | TGTGCCAGCAGCTTAGAGCGGGTACCGGACTACGAGCAGTACTTC
- | TRBJ2-7 | few | TRBV5-4 | CASNFGGSYEQYF | TGTGCCAGCAACTTTGGTGGGAGCTACGAGCAGTACTTC
TRBD2 | TRBJ2-3 | - | TRBV29-1 | CSVEDWTKGLATDTQYF | TGCAGCGTTGAAGATTGGACAAAGGGACTAGCCACAGATACGCAGTATTTT
- | TRBJ1-2 | - | TRBV27 | CASMRGNFNANYGYTF | TGTGCCAGCATGCGAGGGAACTTTAATGCTAACTATGGCTACACCTTC
TRBD1 | TRBJ1-2 | - | TRBV19 | CASRSGQGFGYTF | TGTGCCAGTCGGTCGGGACAGGGTTTTGGCTACACCTTC
TRBD1 | TRBJ2-1 | - | TRBV14 | CASSLRDRGFNEQFF | TGTGCCAGCAGCCTTCGGGACAGGGGGTTCAATGAGCAGTTCTTC
TRBD2 | TRBJ2-5 | - | TRBV5-4 | CASSHQASGEETQYF | TGTGCCAGCAGCCACCAAGCTAGCGGAGAAGAGACCCAGTACTTC
- | TRBJ2-1 | - | TRBV7-6 | CASSLGRGQRGEQFF | TGTGCCAGCAGCTTAGGCAGGGGTCAAAGGGGTGAGCAGTTCTTC
- | TRBJ2-1 | - | TRBV5-1 | CASRDSGPNEQFF | TGCGCCAGCCGTGACTCAGGGCCCAATGAGCAGTTCTTC
- | TRBJ2-1 | - | TRBV25-1 | CASTDSGRGYNEQFF | TGTGCCAGCACTGACTCCGGGCGAGGGTACAATGAGCAGTTCTTC
TRBD2 | TRBJ2-5 | - | TRBV28 | CASSRTSAIQETQYF | TGTGCCAGCAGTCGGACTAGCGCCATCCAAGAGACCCAGTACTTC
- | TRBJ2-1 | once | TRBV2 | CASNLSGGISYNEQFF | TGTGCCAGCAATCTCTCGGGCGGGATTTCCTACAATGAGCAGTTCTTC
TRBD1 | TRBJ1-4 | - | TRBV5-1 | CASRSGTANEKLFF | TGCGCCAGCAGGTCGGGGACAGCTAATGAAAAACTGTTTTTT
TRBD2 | TRBJ2-5 | - | TRBV6-5 | CASSTTSGRVETQYF | TGTGCCAGCAGTACCACTAGCGGGAGAGTTGAGACCCAGTACTTC
- | TRBJ1-4 | - | TRBV28 | CASTLWGGSNEKLFF | TGTGCCAGCACCCTTTGGGGGGGCTCTAATGAAAAACTGTTTTTT
- | TRBJ1-3 | - | TRBV9 | CASSVYGTPGNTIYF | TGTGCCAGCAGCGTATACGGGACTCCTGGAAACACCATATATTTT
TRBD1 | TRBJ1-2 | - | TRBV2 | CASSGKTGANGYTF | TGTGCCAGCAGTGGGAAGACAGGGGCGAATGGCTACACCTTC
- | TRBJ2-7 | - | TRBV6-1 | CASSDRGRNLYEQYF | TGTGCCAGCAGTGATCGTGGGCGTAACCTCTACGAGCAGTACTTC
- | TRBJ1-1 | - | TRBV19 | CASSTKTGALGTEAFF | TGTGCCAGTAGTACAAAGACAGGCGCCCTGGGCACTGAAGCTTTCTTT
- | TRBJ2-6 | - | TRBV30 | CAWRRVRASGANVLTF | TGTGCCTGGAGGAGGGTCCGAGCCTCTGGGGCCAACGTCCTGACTTTC